This record looks at one T cell receptor (beta chain) sequence and its context. TCRdb used MiXCR to reprocess the 5' RACE reads, holding one entry per CDR3 protein. The sample has about 6,200 distinct CDR3 sequences; approximately 60% are singletons. V lost 2 bases and J 6 bases, leaving 9 bases between the germline ends. CDR3 length: 13 residues. Germline-derived CDR1 and CDR2 are MNHNY and SVGAGI (reference sequence). Memory CD4+ cells were defined as CD4+CD45RO+CD25-. The V and J genes are TRBV6-6 and TRBJ2-3; D is ambiguous. Sequencing was carried out using tumor-infiltrating memory CD4+ T cells sorted from the breast tumor. The subset: memory CD4+ T cells, CD4+CD45RO+CD25-. The sequence came from a female donor with breast cancer. The CDR3 loop reads CASSYILSDTQYF. In DNA form, the CDR3 reads TGTGCCAGCAGTTACATCCTGTCGGATACGCAGTATTTT.